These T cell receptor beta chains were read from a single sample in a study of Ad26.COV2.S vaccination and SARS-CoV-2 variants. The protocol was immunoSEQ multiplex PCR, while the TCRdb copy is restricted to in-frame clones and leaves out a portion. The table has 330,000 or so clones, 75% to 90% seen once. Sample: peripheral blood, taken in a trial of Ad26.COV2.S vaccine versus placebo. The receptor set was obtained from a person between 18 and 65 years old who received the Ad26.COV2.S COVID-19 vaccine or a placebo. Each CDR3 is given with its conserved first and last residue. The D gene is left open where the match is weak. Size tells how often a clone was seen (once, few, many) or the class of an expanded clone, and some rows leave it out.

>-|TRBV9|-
CASSVNGDTQYF
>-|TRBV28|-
CASRRLSGPRSTDTQYF
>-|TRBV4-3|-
CASSQDRWYNSPLHF
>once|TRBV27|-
CASSLQRNTEAFF
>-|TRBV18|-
CASSPNLGAGGNEKLFF
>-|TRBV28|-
CASSSNGGYNSPLHF
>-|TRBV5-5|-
CASSVYRGSYDNEQFF
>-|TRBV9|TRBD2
CASSPTSGRLSYNEQFF
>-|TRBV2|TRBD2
CASSGPSGVTGELFF
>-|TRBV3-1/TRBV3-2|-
CASRRSGNTIYF
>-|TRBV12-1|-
CASRIQSGRDTRYTF
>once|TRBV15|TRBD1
CATSRGRDSSNTIYF
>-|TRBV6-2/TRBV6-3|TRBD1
CASSSPGTGRTEQYF
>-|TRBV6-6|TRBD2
CASSFLAGGPRDTQYF
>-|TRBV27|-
CASSNPQESGANVLTF
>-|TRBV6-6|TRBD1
CASSSVTGEKLFF
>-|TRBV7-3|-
CASSLGQIANNEQFF
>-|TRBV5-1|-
CASSLPSLAGELFF
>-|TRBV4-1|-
CASSPRVGTEAFF
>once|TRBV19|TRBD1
CASTEYTGAGELFF
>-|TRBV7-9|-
CASSLSRMNTEAFF
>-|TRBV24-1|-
CATSGRGLVGERDTQYF
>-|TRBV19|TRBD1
CASSNIQGNDEGEQYF
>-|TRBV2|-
CASSSPADSIYNEQFF
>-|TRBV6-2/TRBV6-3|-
CASSYSTGEKYF
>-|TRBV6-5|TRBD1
CASSSTPGQPTDTQYF
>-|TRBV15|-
CATSSGTQDEKLFF
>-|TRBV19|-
CASSGGGTEAFF
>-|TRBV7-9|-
CASSPRGAFSGELFF
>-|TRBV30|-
CAWSVGVGRGYTF
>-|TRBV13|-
CASSFWGPEAFF
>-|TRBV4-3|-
CASSQVREKGTYEQYF
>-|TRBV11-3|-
CASSQDSFGNTDTQYF
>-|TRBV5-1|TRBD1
CASSVGTASMAGYTF
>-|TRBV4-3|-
CASSQDSASGNTIYF
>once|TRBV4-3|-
CASSQDDRYTQYF
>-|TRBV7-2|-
CASSLDPDQPQHF
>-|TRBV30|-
CAWKVRGMNTEAFF
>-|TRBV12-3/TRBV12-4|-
CASSRQLWEAFF
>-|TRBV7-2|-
CASSLEGLRGYTF
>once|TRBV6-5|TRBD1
CASSYGTGRAGTEAFF
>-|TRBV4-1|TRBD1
CASSLRDSVNTEAFF
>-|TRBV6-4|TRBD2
CASSEDGRAGELFF
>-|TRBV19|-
CASSITDGGTDGYTF
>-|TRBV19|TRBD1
CASSIRRGPGDGYTF
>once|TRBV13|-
CASSSPSWERPGETQYF
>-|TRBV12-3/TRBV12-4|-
CASSLRGEAFF
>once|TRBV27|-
CASSFGGGGYYEQYF
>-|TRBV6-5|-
CASSHRAVNTEAFF
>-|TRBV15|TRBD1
CATSRDPDRGYEQYF
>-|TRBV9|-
CASKGLLGGYGYTF
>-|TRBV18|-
CASSPSRNEQFF
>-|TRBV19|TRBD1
CAGGQGARQPQHF
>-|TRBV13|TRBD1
CASSSRTGIYGYTF
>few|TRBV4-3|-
CASSQEVGYTDTQYF
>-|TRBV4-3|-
CASRHSLKGPYNEQFF
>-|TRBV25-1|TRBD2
CASSEGEGRPSSLDIQYF